Listed below are T cell receptor beta chains from one sample, sequenced in a study of patients and donors after allogeneic stem cell transplantation. Via MiXCR, TCRdb re-called the RT-PCR reads, giving one row per CDR3 protein. The sample has approximately 430,000 distinct CDR3 sequences, 16% seen once. The specimen was blood, either unsorted or a sorted T cell fraction (not recorded which). These receptors came from a human donor who was either an allogeneic HSCT recipient or a stem cell or donor lymphocyte infusion donor (not recorded which). It is not recorded whose cells these are; they may come from a transplant donor. The CDR3 runs from the conserved cysteine through the conserved F or W. The D gene is left open where the match is weak. Not every row has a clone size; where given, it reads once, few, many or a size class.

cdr3_nt cdr3_aa j_call d_call clone_size v_call
TGTGCCAGCAGCTTAGGGACAGGGGAATATCAGCCCCAGCATTTT CASSLGTGEYQPQHF TRBJ1-5 TRBD1 - TRBV7-8
TGTGCCAGCAGCCAAGCGGGCAGTGGCTCTGGCTACACCTTC CASSQAGSGSGYTF TRBJ1-2 - few TRBV3-1
TGCAGTGCTAGGACGGGGCGATTCGGTGAAGCTTTCTTT CSARTGRFGEAFF TRBJ1-1 - - TRBV20-1
TGTGCCACCAGTGATTGGGATGGGAACACCGGGGAGCTGTTTTTT CATSDWDGNTGELFF TRBJ2-2 - - TRBV24-1
TGTGCCAGCAGCTTAGGTGGGCCCGGTTTCCGATTCTTC CASSLGGPGFRFF TRBJ2-1 - - TRBV7-2
TGCAGTGCTAGCCGTACCAGCTCCTACAATGAGCAGTTCTTC CSASRTSSYNEQFF TRBJ2-1 - once TRBV20-1
TGTGCCAGCAGCTTATTGGTCGATGAGCAGTTCTTC CASSLLVDEQFF TRBJ2-1 - - TRBV11-2
TGTGCCAGCAGAAGGACAGGGGGCGAGACCGGGGAGCTGTTTTTT CASRRTGGETGELFF TRBJ2-2 TRBD1 few TRBV7-2
TGCAGTGGTTTGGGTCGGGCCGCCTACGAGCAGTACTTC CSGLGRAAYEQYF TRBJ2-7 - few TRBV20-1
TGCAGTGCTAGCGGTATCGCCTATAGCAATCAGCCCCAGCATTTT CSASGIAYSNQPQHF TRBJ1-5 - few TRBV20-1
TGTGCCAGCAGTGAGCCCGGACTAGCGGGAGTTTATGAGACCCAGTACTTC CASSEPGLAGVYETQYF TRBJ2-5 TRBD2 few TRBV25-1
TGTGCCATCAGTGGGGGATCGACGGGCTCCTACAATGAGCAGTTCTTC CAISGGSTGSYNEQFF TRBJ2-1 - few TRBV10-3
TGTGCCATCACCGGAGGTACTGAAGCTTTCTTT CAITGGTEAFF TRBJ1-1 - few TRBV10-3
TGTGCCAGCAGTTTTAACAGGGTATCCGGGGAGCTGTTTTTT CASSFNRVSGELFF TRBJ2-2 - many TRBV12-3/TRBV12-4
TGTGCCAGCAGCTTAGGGGGGAAAAAAAATCAGCCCCAGCATTTT CASSLGGKKNQPQHF TRBJ1-5 - once TRBV11-2
TGTGCCAGCAGTGAGGTCACCCCTGGGGAAAAACTGTTTTTT CASSEVTPGEKLFF TRBJ1-4 - few TRBV6-4
TGTGCCAGCAGTCTAGGCAGGGGGCGGTCCCAAGAGACCCAGTACTTC CASSLGRGRSQETQYF TRBJ2-5 TRBD1 many TRBV12-3/TRBV12-4
TGTGCCAGCAGCGTCTCCCCCGGAAACACCATATATTTT CASSVSPGNTIYF TRBJ1-3 - - TRBV9
TGTGCCAGCAGTGAGGGGTTTTCGTCGTTCGGTTTTGAGCAGTTCTTC CASSEGFSSFGFEQFF TRBJ2-1 - many TRBV6-1
TGTGCCAGCAGTGCCGCTAGCGGTCTCAATGAGCAGTTCTTC CASSAASGLNEQFF TRBJ2-1 TRBD2 - TRBV7-7
TGTGCCAGCACCGACACAGGGGCCCCTCAGCCCCAGCATTTT CASTDTGAPQPQHF TRBJ1-5 TRBD1 - TRBV2
TGCAGTGCCCGGAGAGGGACAGGGGCCTCCTACGAGCAGTACTTC CSARRGTGASYEQYF TRBJ2-7 TRBD1 few TRBV20-1
TGTGCCAGCAGCCCTACGGACAGCAGCACAGATACGCAGTATTTT CASSPTDSSTDTQYF TRBJ2-3 - few TRBV7-9
TGTGCCAGCAGTGAATATGGCTATGGCTACACCTTC CASSEYGYGYTF TRBJ1-2 - - TRBV25-1
TGTGCCACCAGCAGAGATCTAGGTGGACAACAAACTTACAATGAGCAGTTCTTC CATSRDLGGQQTYNEQFF TRBJ2-1 - many TRBV15
TGTGCCAGCAGTTCGACAGTCAATGAAAAACTGTTTTTT CASSSTVNEKLFF TRBJ1-4 - - TRBV6-5
TGTGCCACCAGCAGGGGGACAGAAAACACCGGGGAGCTGTTTTTT CATSRGTENTGELFF TRBJ2-2 TRBD1 few TRBV15
TGTGCCAGCTCACCACGACAGTCATCAGATACGCAGTATTTT CASSPRQSSDTQYF TRBJ2-3 - - TRBV18
TGCGCCAGCAGCCCCGGGGTACCCTCCTACGAGCAGTACTTC CASSPGVPSYEQYF TRBJ2-7 - few TRBV5-1
TGTGCCAGTAGTATCGGCTGGGCGGCAGATACGCAGTATTTT CASSIGWAADTQYF TRBJ2-3 - - TRBV19
TGTGCCAGCTTAACACCGGGACAGGGCCTGGCCTACGAGCAGTACTTC CASLTPGQGLAYEQYF TRBJ2-7 TRBD1 few TRBV12-3/TRBV12-4
TGCAGCGTTGAAGGGACAGGGGGCATGAAGGCTTTCTTT CSVEGTGGMKAFF TRBJ1-1 TRBD1 - TRBV29-1
TGTGCCAGCAGCGAGAAGGACTCGAGGTATTTT CASSEKDSRYF TRBJ2-3 - - TRBV7-2
TGTGCCAGCAGCTTCTTCACCGGGACTAGCCGCCGGAGGAGCACAGATACGCAGTATTTT CASSFFTGTSRRRSTDTQYF TRBJ2-3 TRBD2 few TRBV11-2
TGTGCCAGTACCTCCCGGACAGGGCCGAACACCGGGGAGCTGTTTTTT CASTSRTGPNTGELFF TRBJ2-2 TRBD1 few TRBV19
TGTGCCAGCAGCCAAGGGTGGCGGGAGGTCCAAGAGACCCAGTACTTC CASSQGWREVQETQYF TRBJ2-5 TRBD2 few TRBV3-1
TGTGCCAGCAGCCGGCCTCGGGGGCCCTCGGCAGATACGCAGTATTTT CASSRPRGPSADTQYF TRBJ2-3 - - TRBV4-2
TGCAGTGCTAGAGTCGGGGGTACAGGGAACACTGAAGCTTTCTTT CSARVGGTGNTEAFF TRBJ1-1 - - TRBV20-1
TGTGCCAGCAGCTTAGGGACAGGGGTAACTGAAGCTTTCTTT CASSLGTGVTEAFF TRBJ1-1 TRBD1 - TRBV13
TGTGCCTGGAGTGCTTCACGGAACACTGAAGCTTTCTTT CAWSASRNTEAFF TRBJ1-1 - - TRBV30
TGTGCCAGCAGTCAAGGGACTACAACCTACGAGCAGTACTTC CASSQGTTTYEQYF TRBJ2-7 TRBD2 few TRBV12-3/TRBV12-4
TGCAGTGCTAGAGAGCGTCCGGTAGCGGGAGTTTTGTACGAGCAGTACTTC CSARERPVAGVLYEQYF TRBJ2-7 TRBD2 - TRBV20-1
TGTGCCAGCAGTTGCTGGAGCTCCTACAATGAGCAGTTCTTC CASSCWSSYNEQFF TRBJ2-1 - few TRBV12-3/TRBV12-4
TGCGCCAGCAGCCGGGACAGACAAATTTACAATCAGCCCCAGCATTTT CASSRDRQIYNQPQHF TRBJ1-5 TRBD1 many TRBV4-1
TGCAGTGCTAGTGTCAGGGGGGGGTTAGGGACCCAGTACTTC CSASVRGGLGTQYF TRBJ2-5 - - TRBV20-1
TGTGCCAGCAGCCCCAGGAAAACCCACACAGATACGCAGTATTTT CASSPRKTHTDTQYF TRBJ2-3 - many TRBV9